These 26 T cell receptor beta chains came from one sample sequenced in a study of OX40 agonist ivuxolimab in advanced cancers. The table came from immunoSEQ multiplex PCR; TCRdb's copy has only in-frame clones and leaves some out. The data hold some 70,000 clones, with around 81% observed a single time. The material sequenced was CD4+ or CD8+ T cells sorted from blood, taken in a trial of the OX40 agonist ivuxolimab. The receptor set was obtained from an adult with an advanced solid tumor such as melanoma, head and neck, liver or kidney cancer.

This chain uses TRBV27 with TRBJ1-3; no firm D call. CDR1 is MNHEY, CDR2 SMNVEV, per germline (reference sequence). Trimming cost V 5 bases and J 3 bases, with 8 bases left between them. This CDR3 region has 13 residues. CDR3 amino acids: CASSIAFGNTIYF. In DNA form, the CDR3 reads TGTGCCAGCAGTATCGCGTTTGGAAACACCATATATTTT.

J is TRBJ2-1 and V is TRBV7-2; 9 nucleotides agree with TRBD2. In germline, CDR1 is SGHTA, CDR2 FQGNSA. The CDR3 is 16 residues long. After removal of 1 base from V and 7 bases from J, the junction contained 8 bases not matched to a gene. The CDR3 sequence is CASSLGLREGENEQFF. The CDR3 DNA sequence: TGTGCCAGCAGCTTAGGTCTGCGGGAGGGCGAAAATGAGCAGTTCTTC.

V gene TRBV28 combines with J gene TRBJ2-5; a weak D match, TRBD2 (5 bases). Between the trimmed V and J ends, which lost 2 bases and 4 bases, there was a span of 11 bases. From germline, CDR1 is MDHEN and CDR2 SYDVKM. CDR3 length: 14 residues. CDR3 loop: CASSLGGLGETQYF. The CDR3, as DNA: TGTGCCAGCAGTTTAGGAGGCCTCGGAGAGACCCAGTACTTC. Full variable domain (missing parts from reference TRBV28 and TRBJ2-5): DVKVTQSSRYLVKRTGEKVFLECVQDMDHENMFWYRQDPGLGLRLIYFSYDVKMKEKGDIPEGYSVSREKKERFSLILESASTNQTSMYLCASSLGGLGETQYFGPGTRLLVL.

This sequence joins TRBV7-2 and TRBJ2-1; TRBD1 might be the D (6 bases). The CDR3 covers 14 residues. Germline CDR1 is SGHTA and CDR2 is FQGNSA. Deletions cut 6 bases from V and 4 bases from J, with 13 bases between. CDR3 loop: CASSRLQGYNEQFF. CDR3 coding DNA: TGTGCCAGCAGTCGATTGCAGGGGTACAATGAGCAGTTCTTC. Filled out from reference TRBV7-2 and TRBJ2-1, the complete variable domain reads GAGVSQSPSNKVTEKGKDVELRCDPISGHTALYWYRQSLGQGLEFLIYFQGNSAPDKSGLPSDRFSAERTGGSVSTLTIQRTQQEDSAVYLCASSRLQGYNEQFFGPGTRLTVL.

The CDR3 is CASSFSTGENIQYF. The CDR3, as DNA: TGCGCCAGCAGCTTCAGTACCGGGGAAAACATTCAGTACTTC. J is TRBJ2-4 and V is TRBV5-1, with a possible D match to TRBD2 (5 bases). Germline V CDR1 and CDR2: SGHRS, YFSETQ. The V gene lost 2 bases and the J gene lost 5 bases, with 11 bases spanning the gap. CDR3 size: 14 residues.

This clone showed up just once. CDR3 region: CAISLTPGTGGVGSEKLFF. Here the CDR3 DNA reads TGTGCCATCAGTCTTACCCCCGGGACAGGGGGCGTAGGGAGTGAAAAACTGTTTTTT. The V and J genes are TRBV10-3 and TRBJ1-4, with 12 bases lining up with TRBD1. The CDR3 sequence is 19 residues long. Trimming took 5 bases from V and 7 from J; bases not matched to a gene: 17. The germline gives CDR1 ENHRY, CDR2 SYGVKD.

The chain carries TRBV5-1 and TRBJ2-6; TRBD2 matches at 9 bases. Germline CDR1 and CDR2: SGHRS and YFSETQ. Trimming took 0 bases from V and 0 from J; bases not matched to a gene: 4. CDR3 length equals 18 residues. CDR3 loop: CASSLGLAVDSGANVLTF. CDR3 in DNA: TGCGCCAGCAGCTTGGGACTAGCGGTAGACTCTGGGGCCAACGTCCTGACTTTC.

The chain employs TRBV4-2 and TRBJ2-1; D gene unclear. The CDR3 covers 14 residues. In germline, CDR1 is LGHNA, CDR2 YNFKEQ. Between the trimmed V and J ends, which lost 0 bases and 5 bases, there was a span of 8 bases. In DNA, the CDR3 is TGTGCCAGCAGCCAAGACCGACGAAACAATGAGCAGTTCTTC. Amino acid sequence: CASSQDRRNNEQFF.

The chain couples TRBV11-3 to TRBJ2-1, with D possibly being TRBD2 (6 bases). The CDR3 runs 15 residues. Trimming left V 1 base short and J 2 bases short, with 9 bases between. Germline CDR1 is SGHNT and CDR2 is YENEEA. CDR3 protein: CASSLGLATYNEQFF. CDR3 coding DNA: TGTGCCAGCAGCTTAGGCCTAGCGACCTACAATGAGCAGTTCTTC.

The genes are TRBV15 and TRBJ2-7; D possibly corresponds to TRBD2 (5 bases). The CDR3 is made up of 13 amino acids. In germline, CDR1 is LNHNV, CDR2 YYDKDF (reference sequence). V lost 0 bases and J lost 4, with 7 bases in between. The CDR3: CATSRDTGYEQYF. In nucleotides, the CDR3 is TGTGCCACCAGCAGAGATACGGGGTACGAGCAGTACTTC.

The chain combines TRBV4-2 with TRBJ1-4, with 7 nucleotides matching TRBD1. The CDR3 has 18 amino acids. In germline, CDR1 is LGHNA, CDR2 YNFKEQ. Trimming removed 0 bases from V and 8 bases from J; junction bases left unmatched: 15. CDR3 bases: TGTGCCAGCAGCCAAGAAAGGGACAGAGCCTCCCCAGGGGAAAAACTGTTTTTT. Amino acids: CASSQERDRASPGEKLFF.

CDR3: CASSRRAPGTDTQYF. CDR3 DNA sequence: TGCGCCAGCAGCCGTCGGGCCCCCGGCACAGATACGCAGTATTTT. The V gene is TRBV4-1, the J gene TRBJ2-3; D remains unclear. Germline V CDR1 and CDR2: MGHRA, YSYEKL. CDR3 length: 15 residues. V was cut by 4 bases and J by 1 base, with 12 bases left in between.

V is TRBV2 and J is TRBJ1-2; the match to TRBD1 covers 8 bases. The V gene's germline CDR1 is SNHLY and CDR2 FYNNEI. Unmatched junction bases numbered 10, after V lost 4 bases and J lost 0 bases. The CDR3 length is 17 residues. CDR3 in amino acids: CASSGPRQGSPNYGYTF. The DNA of the CDR3 is TGTGCCAGCAGTGGCCCTCGACAGGGGAGCCCTAACTATGGCTACACCTTC.

This clone was seen once. The CDR3 DNA sequence: TGCGCCAGCAGCTTGGTGGGGGGCGTTGACTATGGCTACACCTTC. Translation: CASSLVGGVDYGYTF. V gene TRBV5-1 combines with J gene TRBJ1-2; D may be TRBD1 (6 bases). The V and J ends lost 0 bases and 3 bases respectively, with 12 bases between them. CDR3 size: 15 residues. Per the germline V gene, CDR1 is SGHRS and CDR2 is YFSETQ.

This clone occurred a few times. This rearrangement joins TRBV6-5 to TRBJ2-5, with 9 bases identical to TRBD2. The length of the CDR3 is 13 residues. Germline V gives CDR1 MNHEY, CDR2 SVGAGI. V shed 6 bases, J shed 4 bases, and the junction held 3 bases outside the gene matches. The CDR3: CASRPLAGETQYF. The CDR3 DNA follows: TGTGCCAGCAGACCACTAGCGGGAGAGACCCAGTACTTC.

This rearrangement joins TRBV28 to TRBJ2-7; no definite D call. Germline V gives CDR1 MDHEN, CDR2 SYDVKM. The CDR3 is 15 residues long. The ends were cut back, 7 bases at V and 0 bases at J, with 16 bases in the middle. The CDR3 nucleotides read TGTGCCAGCACCTATAGCTGGTCGGGCTCCTACGAGCAGTACTTC. Its protein is CASTYSWSGSYEQYF.

J is TRBJ2-1 and V is TRBV7-2; 13 nucleotides line up with TRBD2. The germline CDR1 and CDR2 sequences are SGHTA and FQGNSA. V shed 0 bases, J shed 8 bases, and the junction held 4 bases outside the gene matches. CDR3 length equals 16 residues. For the CDR3, the DNA is TGTGCCAGCAGCTTAGCGGGACTAGCGGGAATCTATGAGCAGTTCTTC. This gives the protein CASSLAGLAGIYEQFF.

V gene TRBV27 combines with J gene TRBJ1-5, with 11 bases lining up with TRBD1. Trimming at V came to 4 bases and at J to 9 bases, leaving 8 bases not matched to a gene. This CDR3 comprises 15 residues. Germline CDR1 and CDR2: MNHEY and SMNVEV (reference sequence). The CDR3, as DNA: TGTGCCAGCAGTTCCGGGACAGGGGGTTTCTGGCCCCAGCATTTT. This sequence encodes CASSSGTGGFWPQHF.

This clone was detected once. The chain recombines TRBV2 with TRBJ2-3, with 8 bases lining up with TRBD2. This CDR3 has 14 residues. V gave up 6 bases and J gave up 6 bases; unmatched junction bases: 8. Germline CDR1 SNHLY, CDR2 FYNNEI. CDR3 amino acids: CASSPTSAADTQYF. CDR3 DNA: TGTGCCAGCAGCCCGACTAGCGCCGCCGATACGCAGTATTTT.

This chain uses TRBV4-2 with TRBJ2-1; D is unresolved. V was cut by 2 bases and J by 5 bases, with 13 bases left in between. CDR1 and CDR2 (germline): LGHNA, YNFKEQ. The CDR3 totals 15 residues. CDR3 bases: TGTGCCAGCAGCCAACCCCCTGGGGTCCACAATGAGCAGTTCTTC. Translation gives CASSQPPGVHNEQFF.

The V call is TRBV4-3, the J call TRBJ2-3; 8 nucleotides match TRBD2. J was trimmed by 5 bases and V by 0 bases; bases with no gene match: 10. This CDR3 spans 17 amino acids. CDR1 and CDR2 (germline): LGHNA, YSLEER. The CDR3 DNA sequence: TGCGCCAGCAGCCAAGACCCCAGCGGGAGTCGGGGAGATACGCAGTATTTT. This translates into CASSQDPSGSRGDTQYF.

The rearrangement links TRBV7-2 to TRBJ1-1; TRBD1 aligns across 9 bases. With V trimmed by 5 bases and J by 6 bases, 16 bases remained unmatched. This CDR3 contains 17 residues. CDR1 SGHTA and CDR2 FQGNSA come from the germline V gene. The CDR3 DNA is TGTGCCAGCAGCCCCCGGGCTCGGCGGGACAGGGCCTCTGAAGCTTTCTTT. Protein product: CASSPRARRDRASEAFF. The full variable domain, in which reference TRBV7-2 and TRBJ1-1 provide the parts outside the CDR3, is GAGVSQSPSNKVTEKGKDVELRCDPISGHTALYWYRQSLGQGLEFLIYFQGNSAPDKSGLPSDRFSAERTGGSVSTLTIQRTQQEDSAVYLCASSPRARRDRASEAFFGQGTRLTVV.

The chain employs TRBV28 and TRBJ2-3; 10 bases match TRBD2. Germline CDR1 and CDR2: MDHEN and SYDVKM. Unmatched junction bases numbered 9, after V lost 9 bases and J lost 9 bases. There are 13 residues in the CDR3. CDR3 residues: CASRGTSAFTQYF. CDR3 DNA: TGTGCCAGTAGGGGGACTAGCGCCTTCACGCAGTATTTT.

The chain employs TRBV10-3 and TRBJ2-6, with unresolved D. V lost 0 bases, J lost 2 bases, and 5 bases lay in between. CDR3 length equals 15 residues. From germline, CDR1 is ENHRY and CDR2 SYGVKD. As DNA, the CDR3 is TGTGCCATCAGTGAGTCTATCACTGGGGCCAACGTCCTGACTTTC. Its protein product is CAISESITGANVLTF.

The V and J genes are TRBV6-5 and TRBJ1-4; tentatively, D is TRBD1 (5 bases). Between the trimmed V and J ends, which lost 6 bases and 0 bases, there was a span of 11 bases. CDR3 length equals 15 residues. Per germline, CDR1 MNHEY and CDR2 SVGAGI. This chain's CDR3 is CASSLTGATNEKLFF. The CDR3, as DNA: TGTGCCAGCAGCCTAACAGGTGCAACTAATGAAAAACTGTTTTTT.

The V call is TRBV5-4, the J call TRBJ2-3; no firm D call. V dropped 3 bases and J dropped 0 bases, with 5 bases sitting between them. The CDR3 sequence is 13 residues long. Germline CDR1 reads SGHNT; CDR2 reads YYREEE (reference sequence). As DNA, the CDR3 is TGTGCCAGCAGCTCAGACAGCACAGATACGCAGTATTTT. It is translated as CASSSDSTDTQYF. Looking up the rest from reference TRBV5-4 and TRBJ2-3 gives the full variable domain: ETGVTQSPTHLIKTRGQQVTLRCSSQSGHNTVSWYQQALGQGPQFIFQYYREEENGRGNFPPRFSGLQFPNYSSELNVNALELDDSALYLCASSSDSTDTQYFGPGTRLTVL.